This T cell receptor (beta chain) was captured by sequencing in a study of early T cells in non-severe SARS-CoV-2 infection. The CDR3 is 13 residues long. Germline CDR1 reads SNHLY; CDR2 reads FYNNEI. The V segment lost 6 bases and the J segment 0 bases; nucleotides outside the gene matches: 2. From the 5' RACE reads, TCRdb called clonotypes with MiXCR, one entry per CDR3 protein. Of approximately 71,000 distinct CDR3 sequences in the sample, approximately 11% were seen once. This chain links TRBV2 with TRBJ2-7, with 7 bases lining up with TRBD2. The sequenced sample was whole blood. This sequence was found in an adult who was a healthcare worker with PCR-confirmed SARS-CoV-2 infection or an uninfected control (not recorded which). CDR3 DNA: TGTGCCAGCAGCCGGGACTACTCCTACGAGCAGTACTTC. This encodes CASSRDYSYEQYF.